This TCR beta chain was identified in a study of T cell responses to AZD1222 COVID-19 vaccine. Whole-study context: Second doses were pooled across both intervals (about 4 or about 12 weeks). Study-wide results and limits: Repertoires were collected only later (after the peak T cell response had occurred).

Assay used: immunoSEQ multiplex PCR; TCRdb lists only in-frame clones, some missing. Among about 120,000 clones listed, roughly 90% were seen once. For this clone: Its antigen is not identified.

The CDR3 length is 13 residues. V was clipped by 7 bases and J by 9 bases; unmatched bases: 9. Germline V gene data show CDR1 as SEHNR and CDR2 as FQNEAQ (reference sequence). The material sequenced was peripheral blood, taken on day 0 of AZD1222 vaccination. The receptor was isolated from an adult in good health. This rearrangement joins TRBV7-9 to TRBJ2-1; TRBD2 matches 7 bases. The CDR3 is CASTGGLLVEQFF. CDR3 sequence (DNA): TGTGCCAGCACGGGGGGACTTCTCGTTGAGCAGTTCTTC.